The T cell receptor beta chain under discussion was sequenced for a study of blood T cell repertoires in COVID-19. This table comes from immunoSEQ multiplex PCR, and its TCRdb copy is limited to in-frame clones, with some not included. The table includes about 200,000 clones, 88% detected once. Specimen: peripheral blood. This TCR derives from a man aged 18 to 30 with active or convalescent COVID-19.

The CDR3 DNA is TGTGCCAGCGGCCCTAACGCGGGCAAAAACATTCAGTACTTC. Protein product: CASGPNAGKNIQYF. V usage is TRBV6-5 and J usage is TRBJ2-4; perhaps TRBD2 as D (5 bases). This CDR3 comprises 14 residues. In germline, CDR1 is MNHEY, CDR2 SVGAGI. With 8 bases removed from V and 3 bases from J, the gap between germline ends came to 14 bases.